This T cell receptor (beta chain) derives from a study of T cell responses to AZD1222 COVID-19 vaccine (dated by TCRdb to 2020 to 2022). Study-wide context: TCR sequencing was performed for roughly 250 trial participants, of whom some 200 were given two doses of AZD1222 and around 26 were given two doses of MenACWY control vaccine. Enrollment into the trials was organized by age into subgroups of 18-55, 56-69 and 70-plus years, and those subgroups contained roughly 150, 30 and 60 TCR-sequenced participants, respectively. The investigation overall reported the following: Reportedly, close to half of the unique spike-specific TCRs recognized epitopes lying outside the regions that are mutated in the B.1.351 and B.1.1.7 variants. The 56-69-year group was small, and its depth increase did not reach significance, likely because of low power. Most participants were white British and females outnumbered males, and the authors suggested that clonal diversity may have been underestimated. Only a handful of AZD1222 recipients were SARS-CoV-2 seropositive at baseline, limiting conclusions about previously exposed vaccinees. No day 14 peak-response samples were available, so repertoires were characterized only after the peak T cell response. CD4 TCRs associated with the vaccine covered the entire spike protein, and the dominant responses were in regions 160-218 and 743-854. After two AZD1222 doses, both the breadth and the depth of spike-specific TCRs were significantly higher than at day 0 and than in MenACWY recipients.

The intended sense of this specimen's time point label: baseline before first vaccination. The sample's treatment or condition label, in plain terms: meningococcal conjugate vaccine given as trial control. The vaccinee samples were drawn from two UK trials, COV001 and COV002, one of which was a single-blind randomized controlled phase 2/3 trial testing AZD1222 (ChAdOx1 nCoV-19) in healthy adults. For TCRbeta chain sequencing, PBMC samples from trial participants were taken at day 0 and at day 28 after the second dose. The CDR3 regions of human TCRbeta chains were analyzed by immunosequencing. Under the source paper's analysis protocol: TCRs in the repertoires were compared against a reference library of SARS-CoV-2-specific TCRs that had been generated with the MIRA antigen-specificity platform. Breadth was defined as the fraction of unique TCRs that were SARS-CoV-2-associated. Depth was defined as the fraction of total T cells that were SARS-CoV-2-associated. Using the MIRA data, each spike-specific TCR was assigned both to the spike region to which the TCR was reactive and to a CD4 or CD8 class. Log10-transformed breadth and depth values were compared by one-way ANOVA with Sidak's multiple comparisons tests. TCRdb took this table from immuneACCESS and kept in-frame rearrangements with V and J called. Such tables lack part of the clones; where checked against another copy, unresolved V genes explain under half of the gap, and the rest is unexplained. The V and J calls and clone size were taken over from that table, and D and trimming were inferred from the DNA. This sample has about 160,000 clones in its table, and 92% of those were observed once. The ten biggest clones cover 4.4% of the sample.

A remark on this clone: The antigen it recognizes is unknown. Qualities for individual bases were not recorded, and no much larger clone is one base off.

Sample: peripheral blood, taken on day 0 of MenACWY control vaccination. This TCR was sampled from an adult in good health.

The encoded CDR3 is CASSIGGRQETQYF. The DNA sequence follows: TGTGCCAGTAGTATAGGTGGACGTCAAGAGACCCAGTACTTC. The rearranged chain carries TRBV19 and TRBJ2-5, with an unclear D gene assignment. Spanning cysteine to phenylalanine, the CDR3 consists of 14 amino acids. Just CDR3 DNA is preserved here, 42 bases in frame from base 1. From a lookup of the germline V gene (reference sequence), CDR1 and CDR2 are LNHDA and SQIVND. Trimming takes 1 base from V and 2 bases from J, and the germline ends sit 8 bases apart.